This T cell receptor (beta chain) appears in the sequencing data of a study of blood T cell repertoires in COVID-19. Study details: COVID-19 samples from acute and convalescent phases originated in the United States, Italy and Spain. T cells, B-cell-depleted T cells, or PBMCs provided the cDNA or gDNA that served as material.

The Seattle patients, enrolled during active infection, were followed longitudinally. This clone came up a few times. The ends lost 1 base at V and 3 bases at J; junction bases unmatched: 3. The CDR3 sequence is 14 residues long. Germline CDR1 SNHLY, CDR2 FYNNEI. Original analysis: Amplification from reference gene primers served as the basis for estimated nucleated cell counts. Only in-frame clones appear in the TCRdb table, and some are missing; sequencing was by immunoSEQ multiplex PCR. The D gene and trimming were derived from the DNA, and the V and J assignments and clone size from that table. The table lists 250,000 or so clones, 88% of them singletons, with roughly 6.8% in the top ten.

The specimen sequenced was peripheral blood. The chain is built from TRBV2 and TRBJ2-7; 7 bases agree with TRBD1. This TCR was sampled from a woman in her 30s with COVID-19, enrolled during active disease. CDR3 region: CASSEVGQSYEQYF. DNA for the CDR3: TGTGCCAGCAGTGAAGTGGGACAGAGCTACGAGCAGTACTTC.